This T cell receptor beta chain appears in the sequencing data of a study of shared clonotypes between healthy human individuals (TCRdb year 2020). Describing the broader study: The cohort comprised two women and a few men aged 18 to 49 years. Each donor's leukapheresis produced roughly between roughly 0.85 and 9.5 billion PBMCs. Libraries were prepared and TCR repertoires were sequenced by different laboratories using diverse techniques, in order to increase sequencing depth and limit assay-specific biases. For each donor, three plates each were used for CD4 naive and CD4 memory, two plates were used for CD8 naive, and one plate was used for CD8 memory. Blood TCR repertoires of roughly 5 healthy adults were deeply sequenced to estimate repertoire size and the extent of clonotype sharing between individuals. Beyond this particular receptor, the publication reports: Across a few donors, around 5% of naive CD4, approximately 3.6% of naive CD8, 2.3% of memory CD4, and approximately 0.4% of memory CD8 clonotypes were shared. Larger estimated clonotype richness was generally found for naive subsets than for memory subsets. Sampling was restricted to blood, and TCR repertoires in tissues likely differ from the TCR repertoires found in blood. Pairwise subsampling led to the expectation that sequencing depth would affect the degree of clonotype sharing among donors. Clonotypes shared by all four sorted-subset donors showed higher generation probabilities than non-shared clonotypes. Because the study included a small number of donors, the genetic and exposure-history diversity represented was limited. Incomplete sequencing was indicated by rarefaction of sorted-subset datasets, despite the large sequencing depth.

Using the deep immunoSEQ assay, TCR CDR3 regions were amplified from genomic DNA by multiplex PCR. For each cell subset, the extracted genomic DNA was distributed evenly across all wells of several immunoSEQ 96-well plates, and each plate served as one replicate. For sorted subsets, around 200 ng genomic DNA, equal to 30,000 or so T cell genomes, was loaded into each replicate PCR. Purified libraries were measured with a Qubit 3.0 fluorometer, size-checked on a Bioanalyzer 2100, and measured again with the KAPA Library Quantification kit. Every immunoSEQ 96-well plate was sequenced on a dedicated single-read 150-cycle Illumina NextSeq 550 flow cell. Per the source publication's procedure: Because only junctional sequences without quality scores were contained in the immunoSEQ output, filtering matching that applied to full-length reads could not be performed. To assign V/J genes and CDR3, sequences were annotated against IMGT germline references using PyIR, a Python wrapper for IgBLAST v1.9. Reads were filtered out if the reads had weak V/J assignments (E-value above 1e-6), no CDR3, stop codons, out-of-frame junctions, or ambiguous translated residues. V3J clonotypes were defined by identical inferred V gene, J gene, and CDR3 amino acid sequence. The percentage overlap between two repertoires was calculated by dividing the number of shared unique clonotypes by the size of the smaller repertoire. Richness of each repertoire was evaluated using RTK rarefaction, the Chao1 estimator, and Recon v2.1 estimates of unobserved clonotypes. Generation probabilities for all TCRbeta clonotypes obtained by the gDNA method from a handful of donors were computed using OLGA. TCRdb re-hosts the immuneACCESS table, in-frame sequences only. Its copies lack some clones; in the studies checked, an unresolved V gene accounts for under half of them, and the cause for the rest is not known. For V, J and clone size, that table is used; D and trimming come from the DNA. Here the sample has millions of clones; about 94% occur a single time. The ten largest clones add up to roughly 1% of the sample.

The germline V and J ends show losses of 6 bases and 0 bases respectively, and no gene match explains 3 bases of the junction. The CDR3 has 14 amino acids, counting the end cysteine and phenylalanine. Kept here is only the CDR3 DNA, which spans 42 bases and is read in frame from base 1. The germline V gene supplies CDR1 SGHDT and CDR2 YYEEEE. For the CD8 naive samples, CD45RO-negative cells were positively selected for CCR7, yielding a CD45RA+CCR7+ population from which TemRA cells were excluded. The donors were healthy, HIV-negative adults who had no recently reported acute infections or vaccinations. Every donor was a Caucasian adult living in Nashville, Tennessee, USA. Blood was obtained by leukapheresis, after which PBMCs were separated by Ficoll-Histopaque density gradient centrifugation and cryopreserved in liquid nitrogen vapor phase. Analytical flow cytometry was used to check the purity and quantity of each magnetically sorted T cell population. From each sorted fraction, genomic DNA was isolated and quantified by UV absorbance on a Nanodrop 2000c.

This clone was detected once. Its antigen specificity is not known. One base away there is no much larger clone; base qualities are not given. The TCR originated in a man between 18 and 29 years old in good health. This chain is built from TRBV5-6 and TRBJ1-1; the junction holds 9 bases that match TRBD1. The sample was naive CD8+ T cells sorted from blood. Explained via the paper, the cell subset or site label denotes: CD45RA+CCR7+. The DNA is as follows: TGTGCCAGCACACAGGGGGCGATGAACACTGAAGCTTTCTTT. It specifies CASTQGAMNTEAFF.